These T cell receptor beta chains were read from a single sample in a study of regulatory T cells in long-lasting Graves disease. TCRdb ran MiXCR on the multiplex PCR reads and lists one entry per CDR3 protein. The data show 400,000 or so distinct CDR3 sequences, 23% seen once. The input for sequencing was peripheral blood mononuclear cells (PBMCs), taken when the disease was refractory, from a patient treated with antithyroid drugs. These receptors all come from a female donor with Graves disease. Each CDR3 is given with its conserved first and last residue. The D gene is left open where the match is weak. Size tells how often a clone was seen (once, few, many) or the class of an expanded clone, and some rows leave it out.

CASSLWVGGEAFF	-	-	TRBV7-9	TRBJ1-1	13
CASSRTESTEAFF	-	-	TRBV6-4	TRBJ1-1	13
CASMRLAGPRGETQYF	TRBD2	few	TRBV7-2	TRBJ2-5	16
CSASTLYEQYF	-	many	TRBV20-1	TRBJ2-7	11
CASSPQANTEAFF	-	many	TRBV18	TRBJ1-1	13
CASSPYQGSNQPQHF	-	many	TRBV28	TRBJ1-5	15
CASSTGWDEQFF	-	-	TRBV9	TRBJ2-1	12
CSVEDGDRGYEQYF	TRBD1	-	TRBV29-1	TRBJ2-7	14
CATSAGGRNTEAFF	-	few	TRBV24-1	TRBJ1-1	14
CASGRPTSNKETQYF	-	-	TRBV3-1	TRBJ2-5	15
CASAMGLAREKLFF	-	-	TRBV27	TRBJ1-4	14
CASSPGQVHAYEQYF	TRBD1	-	TRBV5-1	TRBJ2-7	15
CSVGGGRETQYF	-	few	TRBV29-1	TRBJ2-5	12
CASSSGVGSNQPQHF	-	many	TRBV12-3/TRBV12-4	TRBJ1-5	15
CAINGQGGQPQHF	TRBD1	-	TRBV10-3	TRBJ1-5	13
CASSYSGTGLGGANVLTF	TRBD1	many	TRBV6-5	TRBJ2-6	18
CSVVVQGTEAFF	-	-	TRBV29-1	TRBJ1-1	12
CSVGPGDGYTF	-	-	TRBV29-1	TRBJ1-2	11
CASAAGSYEQYF	-	many	TRBV12-3/TRBV12-4	TRBJ2-7	12
CASSLEVKGTGLSYEQYF	TRBD1	-	TRBV7-2	TRBJ2-7	18
CAWREGTGFTDTQYF	TRBD1	once	TRBV30	TRBJ2-3	15
CASSQGGPGLNTGELFF	-	few	TRBV5-6	TRBJ2-2	17
CASSPSGAVTYEQYF	-	-	TRBV7-2	TRBJ2-7	15
CASSLGDRTPSEKLFF	-	many	TRBV5-1	TRBJ1-4	16
CASRGVLETQYF	-	many	TRBV2	TRBJ2-5	12
CAWSVFLNGQVPTEAFF	TRBD1	-	TRBV30	TRBJ1-1	17
CAWSRPNTEAFF	-	many	TRBV30	TRBJ1-1	12
CASRHSGRAFYEQYF	TRBD2	-	TRBV11-3	TRBJ2-7	15
CASSSSWTYEQYF	-	many	TRBV7-2	TRBJ2-7	13
CASSFGTGGDTGELFF	TRBD1	many	TRBV27	TRBJ2-2	16
CASSQEGSGGYTF	-	few	TRBV4-1	TRBJ1-2	13
CASSPLGLAGGTHEQYF	TRBD2	few	TRBV13	TRBJ2-7	17
CSAGQGSSYEQYF	TRBD1	-	TRBV20-1	TRBJ2-7	13
CATSRGQGSTEAFF	-	-	TRBV15	TRBJ1-1	14
CASSLVASGRAHEQFF	TRBD2	-	TRBV11-2	TRBJ2-1	16
CASSYRGNMKGKQPQHF	-	-	TRBV6-2/TRBV6-3	TRBJ1-5	17
CASGDTGGSAYGYTF	TRBD1	many	TRBV10-2	TRBJ1-2	15